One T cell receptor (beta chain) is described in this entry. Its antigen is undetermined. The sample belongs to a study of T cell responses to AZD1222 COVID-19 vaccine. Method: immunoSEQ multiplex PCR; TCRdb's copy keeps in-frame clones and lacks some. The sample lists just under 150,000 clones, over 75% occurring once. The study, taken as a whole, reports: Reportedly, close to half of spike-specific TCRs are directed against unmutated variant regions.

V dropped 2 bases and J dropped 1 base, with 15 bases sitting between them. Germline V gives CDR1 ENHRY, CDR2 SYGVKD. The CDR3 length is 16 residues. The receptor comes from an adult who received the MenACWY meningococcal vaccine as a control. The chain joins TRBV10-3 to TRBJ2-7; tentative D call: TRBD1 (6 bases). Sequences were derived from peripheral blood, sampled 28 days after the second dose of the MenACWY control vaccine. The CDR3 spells CAISETTGQFSYEQYF. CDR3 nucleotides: TGTGCCATCAGTGAGACGACCGGACAGTTTTCCTACGAGCAGTACTTC.